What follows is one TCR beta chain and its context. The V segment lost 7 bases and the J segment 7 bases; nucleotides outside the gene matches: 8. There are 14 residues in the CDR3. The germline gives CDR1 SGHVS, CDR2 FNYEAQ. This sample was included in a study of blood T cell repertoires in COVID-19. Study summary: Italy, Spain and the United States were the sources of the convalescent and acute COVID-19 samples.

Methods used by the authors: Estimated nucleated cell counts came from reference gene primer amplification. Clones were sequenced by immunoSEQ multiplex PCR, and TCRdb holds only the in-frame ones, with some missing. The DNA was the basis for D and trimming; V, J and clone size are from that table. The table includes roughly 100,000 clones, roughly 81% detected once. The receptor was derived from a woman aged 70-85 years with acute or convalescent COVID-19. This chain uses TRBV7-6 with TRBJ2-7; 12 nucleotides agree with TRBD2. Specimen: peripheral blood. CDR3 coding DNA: TGTGCCAGCACCAGACTAGCGGGAGAAGGGGAGCAGTACTTC. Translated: CASTRLAGEGEQYF.